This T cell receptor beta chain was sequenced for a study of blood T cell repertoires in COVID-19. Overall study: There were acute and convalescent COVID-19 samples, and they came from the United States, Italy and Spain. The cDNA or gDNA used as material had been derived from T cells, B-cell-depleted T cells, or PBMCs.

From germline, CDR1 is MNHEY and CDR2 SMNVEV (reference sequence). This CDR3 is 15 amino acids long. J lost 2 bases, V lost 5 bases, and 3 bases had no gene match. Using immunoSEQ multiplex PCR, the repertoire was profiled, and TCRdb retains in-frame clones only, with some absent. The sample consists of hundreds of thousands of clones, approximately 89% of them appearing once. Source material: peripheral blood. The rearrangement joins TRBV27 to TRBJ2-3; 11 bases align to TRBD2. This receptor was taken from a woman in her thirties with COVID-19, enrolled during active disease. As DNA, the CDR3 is TGTGCCAGCAGTATGACTAGCGGGGTCACAGATACGCAGTATTTT. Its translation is CASSMTSGVTDTQYF.